Following are 32 T cell receptor beta chains from one sample sequenced in a study of spatial heterogeneity in lung cancer. TCRdb re-called the 5' RACE reads with MiXCR, one entry per CDR3 protein. In the table there are 85,000 to 100,000 distinct CDR3 sequences, approximately 12% of which are singletons. The time point denotes: sample taken at primary tumor resection. The sample was PBMCs, taken at surgery. The receptors shown here come from a male donor with early-stage non-small cell lung cancer.

This chain uses TRBV5-5 with TRBJ1-1; no reliable D call. Germline V CDR1 and CDR2: SGHKS, YYEKEE (reference sequence). The V end lost 1 base, the J end lost 1 base, and 5 bases lay between the germline ends. The CDR3 spans 13 residues. The CDR3 reads CASSLFGNTEAFF. The CDR3 DNA follows: TGTGCCAGCAGCTTGTTCGGGAACACTGAAGCTTTCTTT.

This clonotype was seen only a few times. This chain links TRBV10-3 with TRBJ2-2; no clear D. There are 15 residues in the CDR3. Trimming pared 0 bases from V and 1 base from J, leaving 6 bases between. CDR1 is ENHRY, CDR2 SYGVKD, per germline. This chain's CDR3 is CAISESSLNTGELFF. DNA of the CDR3: TGTGCCATCAGTGAGTCGTCCCTGAACACCGGGGAGCTGTTTTTT.

This clonotype was detected a few times. The V call is TRBV2, the J call TRBJ2-7; D may be TRBD1 or TRBD2 (6 bases each). Germline values: CDR1 SNHLY, CDR2 FYNNEI. The CDR3 has 13 amino acids. The V gene lost 4 bases and the J gene lost 7 bases, with 14 bases spanning the gap. The CDR3 is CASSGGTGREQYF. CDR3 coding DNA: TGTGCCAGCAGTGGTGGCACAGGGAGGGAGCAGTACTTC.

This clonotype has a handful of counts. V usage is TRBV3-1 and J usage is TRBJ2-3; the match to TRBD2 covers 12 bases. The J segment lost 2 bases and the V segment lost 11 bases, leaving 14 bases of the junction unmatched. Germline V CDR1 and CDR2: LGHDT, YNNKEL (reference sequence). This CDR3 has 17 amino acids. CDR3 bases: TGTGCCCAACCCCTAGCGGGGGGGCTCGGGAACACAGATACGCAGTATTTT. It translates to CAQPLAGGLGNTDTQYF.

The chain combines TRBV12-3 or TRBV12-4 with TRBJ1-5; TRBD1 is a possible D gene (6 bases). V gave up 6 bases and J gave up 5 bases, with 17 bases separating them. CDR3 length: 15 amino acids. CDR3 nucleotides: TGTGCCAGCAGCTGGGACACCCTAGGGGATCAGCCCCAGCATTTT. It codes for CASSWDTLGDQPQHF.

This clonotype showed up just once. V gene TRBV5-1 combines with J gene TRBJ1-2; D call uncertain. V was cut by 3 bases and J by 6 bases, with 12 bases left in between. Germline assignment: CDR1 SGHRS and CDR2 YFSETQ. CDR3 length equals 13 residues. The CDR3 bases are TGCGCCAGCAGCTCGGCGGTCAGCGATGGCTACACCTTC. It codes for CASSSAVSDGYTF. The full variable domain, in which reference TRBV5-1 and TRBJ1-2 provide the parts outside the CDR3, is KAGVTQTPRYLIKTRGQQVTLSCSPISGHRSVSWYQQTPGQGLQFLFEYFSETQRNKGNFPGRFSGRQFSNSRSEMNVSTLELGDSALYLCASSSAVSDGYTFGSGTRLTVV.

The V call is TRBV5-5, the J call TRBJ1-5, with D perhaps matching TRBD1 (5 bases). Trimming took 4 bases from V and 9 from J, leaving 17 bases between them. This CDR3 has 14 amino acids. Germline V gives CDR1 SGHKS, CDR2 YYEKEE (reference sequence). This chain's CDR3 is CASSPDTGLRPQHF. CDR3 DNA sequence: TGTGCCAGCAGCCCGGACACCGGGCTTCGGCCCCAGCATTTT.

J is TRBJ1-2 and V is TRBV20-1; 8 bases agree with TRBD1. V lost 4 bases to trimming and J lost 6 bases; unmatched junction nucleotides: 10. Germline V gene data show CDR1 as DFQATT and CDR2 as SNEGSKA (reference sequence). The CDR3 totals 14 residues. Written as DNA, the CDR3 is TGCAGTGCTATTTCAGGGGGCGGAGTAGATGGCTACACCTTC. Translating gives CSAISGGGVDGYTF.

This clonotype was detected a few times. V and J are TRBV5-1 and TRBJ1-1; perhaps TRBD1 as D (5 bases). CDR1 and CDR2 (germline): SGHRS, YFSETQ. The V and J ends lost 2 bases and 3 bases respectively, with 11 bases between them. The CDR3 is made up of 14 amino acids. For the CDR3, the DNA is TGCGCCAGCAGCTTCGACAGTACGGACACTGAAGCTTTCTTT. Translation: CASSFDSTDTEAFF.

This clonotype was detected only a few times. V usage is TRBV11-2 and J usage is TRBJ1-2, with unresolved D. This CDR3 has 14 amino acids. V lost 6 bases to trimming and J lost 1 base, with 12 bases between them. From germline, CDR1 is SGHAT and CDR2 FQNNGV. CDR3 sequence (DNA): TGTGCCAGCAGACGGTTCCTGCATAACTATGGCTACACCTTC. Translated: CASRRFLHNYGYTF.

The CDR3 loop is CASSSWEEAFF. The CDR3, as DNA: TGTGCCAGCAGTTCATGGGAGGAAGCTTTCTTT. The chain couples TRBV12-3 or TRBV12-4 to TRBJ1-1; D unclear. CDR3 size: 11 residues. The germline V and J ends were trimmed by 4 bases and 8 bases, with 8 bases remaining between them.

CDR3 in amino acids: CASSSRPPGLETQYF. The CDR3 DNA reads as TGTGCCAGCAGTTCACGCCCGCCGGGGCTAGAGACGCAGTATTTT. The V gene is TRBV6-1, the J gene TRBJ2-3; D is tentatively TRBD1 or TRBD2 (5 bases each). Germline CDR1 and CDR2: MNHNS and SASEGT. V was pared by 5 bases and J by 9 bases, with 21 bases between. The CDR3 consists of 15 residues.

This clonotype was detected many times. The chain is built from TRBV7-2 and TRBJ2-7, with D unclear. The CDR3 loop spans 14 amino acids. The germline CDR1 and CDR2 sequences are SGHTA and FQGNSA. Between the trimmed V and J ends, which lost 3 bases and 6 bases, there was a span of 15 bases. CDR3 DNA sequence: TGTGCCAGCAGCTTCCCCGGTACGGGCCGCGAGCAGTACTTC. The encoded protein is CASSFPGTGREQYF.

This clonotype was seen a few times. The chain combines TRBV24-1 with TRBJ2-1; 16 nucleotides match TRBD2. Germline V gene sequence: CDR1 KGHDR, CDR2 SFDVKD. Trimming cost V 3 bases and J 3 bases; bases outside gene matches: 7. This CDR3 is built from 19 residues. Here the CDR3 DNA reads TGTGCCACCAGTGATACATCCGGGACTAGCGGGAGGGTCTACAATGAGCAGTTCTTC. This translates into CATSDTSGTSGRVYNEQFF.

J is TRBJ1-5 and V is TRBV12-3 or TRBV12-4; 8 nucleotides agree with TRBD1. This CDR3 has 14 amino acids. Germline trimming cut 7 bases from V and 2 bases from J; bases unmatched to any gene: 4. Here the CDR3 DNA reads TGTGCCAGCAACCAGGACAGGGGCAATCAGCCCCAGCATTTT. This codes for CASNQDRGNQPQHF.

This clonotype was counted a few times. This chain joins TRBV7-9 and TRBJ2-7; 11 nucleotides agree with TRBD2. This CDR3 contains 15 residues. CDR1 SEHNR and CDR2 FQNEAQ come from the germline V gene (reference sequence). J gave up 7 bases and V 1 base, and 6 bases lay outside the gene matches. CDR3 nucleotide sequence: TGTGCCAGCAGCTTAGACCTAGCGGGAGGAACGGAGCAGTACTTC. Amino acid sequence: CASSLDLAGGTEQYF.

This clonotype showed up many times. V gene TRBV12-3 or TRBV12-4 combines with J gene TRBJ2-3; 8 nucleotides line up with TRBD2. The CDR3 extends over 15 amino acids. Germline trimming cut 6 bases from V and 0 bases from J; bases unmatched to any gene: 5. CDR3 sequence: CASSLSGISTDTQYF. In DNA, the CDR3 is TGTGCCAGCAGCCTTAGCGGGATAAGCACAGATACGCAGTATTTT.

This clonotype has a handful of counts. This sequence joins TRBV28 and TRBJ1-4; D ambiguous. V was shortened by 2 bases and J by 2 bases, with 9 bases between the two germline ends. Germline CDR1 is MDHEN and CDR2 is SYDVKM. This CDR3 has 15 residues. The CDR3 region has the DNA TGTGCCAGCAGTTTAAACCGGCCGACTAATGAAAAACTGTTTTTT. Its translation: CASSLNRPTNEKLFF. Variable domain in full (rest from reference TRBV28 and TRBJ1-4): DVKVTQSSRYLVKRTGEKVFLECVQDMDHENMFWYRQDPGLGLRLIYFSYDVKMKEKGDIPEGYSVSREKKERFSLILESASTNQTSMYLCASSLNRPTNEKLFFGSGTQLSVL.

This clonotype turned up a few times. V and J are TRBV29-1 and TRBJ2-3; the D gene is possibly TRBD2 (6 bases). The V end was cut by 7 bases, the J end by 0 bases, with 17 bases between. This CDR3 spans 15 amino acids. The germline CDR1 and CDR2 sequences are SQVTM and ANQGSEA. The CDR3 nucleotides are TGCAGCGCCAAAGCGGGTGCCAGGAGCACAGATACGCAGTATTTT. Translated, it gives CSAKAGARSTDTQYF.

The V gene is TRBV29-1, the J gene TRBJ2-7; tentative D call: TRBD2 (5 bases). Germline V CDR1 and CDR2: SQVTM, ANQGSEA. CDR3 length equals 11 residues. V lost 7 bases to trimming and J lost 4 bases, with 11 bases between them. CDR3 sequence (DNA): TGCAGCGCCGGCCCGGGGTACGAGCAGTACTTC. It encodes CSAGPGYEQYF.

This clonotype was counted a few times. The chain uses TRBV18 and TRBJ2-7; D may be TRBD1 (6 bases). V was shortened by 3 bases and J by 5 bases, with 26 bases between the two germline ends. Looked up from germline, CDR1 is KGHSH and CDR2 is LQKENI. The CDR3 sequence is 18 residues long. The chain's CDR3 is CASSPLAFTGYGFDEQYF. The CDR3 coding sequence is TGTGCCAGCTCACCTTTAGCATTCACAGGGTATGGTTTTGACGAGCAGTACTTC.

The chain has TRBV5-1 and TRBJ1-2; no clear D. V was cut by 0 bases and J by 8 bases, with 11 bases left in between. Germline CDR1 reads SGHRS; CDR2 reads YFSETQ. The CDR3 contains 13 residues. The CDR3 sequence is CASSLGVGEGYTF. The CDR3 region has the DNA TGCGCCAGCAGCTTGGGAGTTGGTGAGGGCTACACCTTC.

The V gene is TRBV5-1, the J gene TRBJ1-1; 9 bases fit TRBD1. Germline CDR1 reads SGHRS; CDR2 reads YFSETQ. CDR3 length: 15 amino acids. With 4 bases clipped from V and 0 bases from J, the junction kept 4 bases outside the gene matches. CDR3: CASSLDRGMNTEAFF. CDR3 nucleotide sequence: TGCGCCAGCAGCCTGGACAGGGGCATGAACACTGAAGCTTTCTTT. The full variable domain, its missing parts supplied by reference TRBV5-1 and TRBJ1-1, is KAGVTQTPRYLIKTRGQQVTLSCSPISGHRSVSWYQQTPGQGLQFLFEYFSETQRNKGNFPGRFSGRQFSNSRSEMNVSTLELGDSALYLCASSLDRGMNTEAFFGQGTRLTVV.

The chain has TRBV20-1 and TRBJ2-3; possibly TRBD1 for D (6 bases). V dropped 3 bases and J dropped 0 bases, with 13 bases sitting between them. The germline V gene encodes CDR1 DFQATT and CDR2 SNEGSKA (reference sequence). The length of the CDR3 is 15 residues. This CDR3 is CSASDRDKSTDTQYF. The DNA of the CDR3 is TGCAGTGCTAGCGACCGGGACAAGAGCACAGATACGCAGTATTTT.

This clonotype was picked up a small number of times. The chain combines TRBV7-2 with TRBJ2-2; TRBD1 or TRBD2 may be the D gene (5 bases each). V was shortened by 4 bases and J by 7 bases, with 16 bases between the two germline ends. There are 15 residues in the CDR3. Per germline, CDR1 SGHTA and CDR2 FQGNSA. CDR3 amino acids: CASSWVGTEDGELFF. The CDR3 DNA follows: TGTGCCAGCAGCTGGGTTGGGACGGAAGACGGGGAGCTGTTTTTT.

This clonotype has only a few counts. This chain connects TRBV20-1 to TRBJ2-1; 8 nucleotides align to TRBD2. The junction had 10 bases not matched to a gene; V was cut back by 3 bases and J by 6 bases. CDR1 is DFQATT, CDR2 SNEGSKA, per germline (reference sequence). This CDR3 has 15 amino acids. Written as DNA, the CDR3 is TGCAGTGCTAGGGATACGGGAGGGCCTGGCAATGAGCAGTTCTTC. This gives the protein CSARDTGGPGNEQFF.

This clonotype was detected a few times. In DNA, the CDR3 is TGCAGCGTTGGGCCCACCGGGGCGGGAGGGCCGCGCAATGAGCAGTTCTTC. It encodes CSVGPTGAGGPRNEQFF. The chain has TRBV29-1 and TRBJ2-1; 9 nucleotides agree with TRBD2. Trimming took 4 bases from V and 6 from J; bases not matched to a gene: 16. This CDR3 contains 17 residues. CDR1 is SQVTM and CDR2 is ANQGSEA in the germline V gene.

The chain uses TRBV6-2 or TRBV6-3 and TRBJ2-3, with a weak D call TRBD1 (5 bases). The CDR3 sequence is 15 residues long. V lost 5 bases, J lost 3 bases, and 15 bases lay in between. Germline lookup yields CDR1 MNHEY and CDR2 SVGEGT. CDR3 loop: CASSGYRSRTDTQYF. The CDR3 DNA reads TGTGCCAGCAGTGGCTACAGGTCTCGGACAGATACGCAGTATTTT.

This chain connects TRBV30 to TRBJ2-7, with TRBD2 matching 7 bases. CDR3 length equals 15 residues. The J segment lost 7 bases and the V segment lost 2 bases, leaving 14 bases of the junction unmatched. Germline CDR1 and CDR2: GTSNPN and SVGIG (reference sequence). CDR3 in DNA: TGTGCCTGGAGTAATCAGGGACTACCCGCAGGGGAGCAGTACTTC. Its translation: CAWSNQGLPAGEQYF.

This clonotype was seen only a few times. The rearrangement joins TRBV28 to TRBJ2-2; 8 nucleotides line up with TRBD1. The CDR3 consists of 15 residues. Germline loops: CDR1 MDHEN, CDR2 SYDVKM. Trimming at V came to 2 bases and at J to 5 bases, leaving 4 bases not matched to a gene. The DNA of the CDR3 is TGTGCCAGCAGTTTACAGGGGGCGCAAACCGGGGAGCTGTTTTTT. Its protein product is CASSLQGAQTGELFF.

This clonotype has just a few counts. V is TRBV5-1 and J is TRBJ2-2; a possible D gene is TRBD1 (7 bases). Germline values: CDR1 SGHRS, CDR2 YFSETQ. V was pared by 0 bases and J by 7 bases, with 13 bases between. The CDR3 is made up of 15 amino acids. CDR3 region: CASSLATGRIGELFF. The CDR3 nucleotides read TGCGCCAGCAGCTTGGCGACAGGGAGGATCGGGGAGCTGTTTTTT. The whole variable domain, filled in from reference TRBV5-1 and TRBJ2-2, reads KAGVTQTPRYLIKTRGQQVTLSCSPISGHRSVSWYQQTPGQGLQFLFEYFSETQRNKGNFPGRFSGRQFSNSRSEMNVSTLELGDSALYLCASSLATGRIGELFFGEGSRLTVL.

This clonotype was detected ten times or more. The rearrangement links TRBV5-1 to TRBJ2-1, with D perhaps matching TRBD1 or TRBD2 (6 bases each). V was trimmed by 0 bases and J by 0 bases, leaving 10 bases between them. This CDR3 has 16 residues. CDR1 SGHRS and CDR2 YFSETQ come from the germline V gene. CDR3 residues: CASSLAQGGSYNEQFF. The CDR3, as DNA: TGCGCCAGCAGCTTGGCACAGGGAGGCTCCTACAATGAGCAGTTCTTC.